The TCR beta chain under discussion was sequenced for a study of T-cell memory formation after mild COVID-19. Study-wide findings and caveats: Pre-infection memory carried some responding clones, suggesting that cross-reactive memory joined.

TCR alpha and TCR beta cDNA libraries with sample barcodes and UMIs came from 5'RACE using constant-segment primers. From the 5' RACE reads, TCRdb called clonotypes with MiXCR, one entry per CDR3 protein. The sample holds hundreds of thousands of distinct CDR3 sequences, about a fifth seen once. The CDR3 sequence is 13 residues long. Germline V gene sequence: CDR1 MGHRA, CDR2 YSYEKL. Deletions cut 0 bases from V and 8 bases from J, with 10 bases between. As to this clonotype: Its antigen is undetermined.

V is TRBV4-1 and J is TRBJ1-2; weak D call: TRBD1 (6 bases). The sample was PBMCs or a T cell subset sorted from them (not recorded which). This sequence originates from an adult woman who had mild COVID-19 (a few samples of this study predate the infection). Cell type and time point are not known. The CDR3 bases are TGCGCCAGCAGCCAAGAGTCTGGGGGCGGCTACACCTTC. It yields the protein CASSQESGGGYTF.